This T cell receptor beta chain was documented in a study of CD8+ T cells in alopecia areata. CDR3 size: 14 residues. The germline V gene has CDR1 MNHNY and CDR2 SVGAGI (reference sequence). The V and J ends lost 4 bases and 9 bases respectively, with 13 bases between them. It was cDNA, reverse transcribed from extracted RNA, that served as the sequencing template. Data came from immunoSEQ multiplex PCR; TCRdb stores just in-frame clones and leaves some out. The repertoire holds around 99,000 clones, with less than 90% as singletons. Specified treatment: oral pan-JAK inhibitor, 5-10 mg twice daily. This TCR was recovered from a human donor with alopecia areata. The specimen comprised CD8+ T cells sorted from blood, sampled at week 24, from a patient treated with tofacitinib. This sequence joins TRBV6-6 and TRBJ1-6; possible D gene TRBD1, 6 bases. CDR3 residues: CASSSRAGASPLHF. The CDR3 region has the DNA TGTGCCAGCAGTTCCCGGGCGGGGGCTTCACCCCTCCACTTT.